This is a list of T cell receptor beta chains from one sample in a study of T cells in Graves' hyperthyroidism and ophthalmopathy. TCRdb called the multiplex PCR reads again in MiXCR, with one record for every CDR3 protein. The sample comprises a few hundred thousand distinct CDR3 sequences, approximately 15% of which are singletons, and 15% to 20% rests with the top ten. Sequenced material: blood. The receptors stem from a woman aged 25 to 45 with Graves' ophthalmopathy. CDR3s include the opening cysteine and the closing phenylalanine or tryptophan. A D gene is named only where the DNA matches it firmly. A row's size may be missing; if present it is once, few, many or a size class.

TRBV20-1	many	NA	TRBJ2-7	CSASGDLAGAHEQYF	TGCAGTGCTAGTGGCGATTTGGCGGGCGCGCACGAGCAGTACTTC
TRBV14	NA	TRBD1	TRBJ2-1	CASSQGTVLISQQFF	TGTGCCAGCAGCCAGGGGACAGTTTTAATATCTCAACAGTTCTTC
TRBV4-2	few	TRBD1	TRBJ2-5	CASSQDARTGGYQETQYF	TGTGCCAGCAGCCAAGATGCCCGGACAGGGGGTTACCAAGAGACCCAGTACTTC
TRBV3-1	many	TRBD1	TRBJ1-6	CASSHLQGGPLHF	TGTGCCAGCAGCCACTTACAGGGGGGACCCCTCCACTTT
TRBV29-1	many	TRBD1	TRBJ2-5	CSAKRPTGAHETQYF	TGCAGCGCCAAGAGACCGACAGGGGCGCATGAGACCCAGTACTTC
TRBV7-2	once	TRBD2	TRBJ2-1	CASSPTRLAGVFNEQFF	TGTGCCAGCAGCCCCACGCGGCTAGCGGGAGTTTTTAATGAGCAGTTCTTC
TRBV12-3/TRBV12-4	NA	NA	TRBJ2-2	CASSFLAGRNFNTGELLF	NA
TRBV11-1	NA	NA	TRBJ2-2	CASSRRQHTGELFF	TGTGCCAGCAGCAGGCGACAGCACACCGGGGAGCTGTTTTTT
TRBV12-3/TRBV12-4	NA	NA	TRBJ1-3	CASSLGTVSGNTIYF	TGTGCCAGCAGTTTGGGGACGGTCTCTGGAAACACCATATATTTT
TRBV20-1	many	TRBD2	TRBJ2-1	CSGLADSYNEQFF	TGCAGCGGCCTAGCGGACTCCTACAATGAGCAGTTCTTC
TRBV29-1	many	TRBD1	TRBJ1-1	CSVEPRTGLSEAFF	TGCAGCGTTGAACCCCGGACAGGGCTGAGTGAAGCTTTCTTT
TRBV7-3	NA	TRBD2	TRBJ2-3	CASSLKLAGSTDTQYF	TGTGCCAGCAGCTTAAAACTAGCGGGCTCCACAGATACGCAGTATTTT
TRBV7-9	few	NA	TRBJ1-4	CASSPMDEKLFF	TGTGCCAGCAGCCCAATGGATGAAAAACTGTTTTTT
TRBV7-9	many	TRBD1	TRBJ2-7	CASSQTGASVEQYF	TGTGCCAGCAGCCAGACAGGGGCATCCGTCGAGCAGTACTTC
TRBV11-2	many	TRBD1	TRBJ1-5	CASSRGDRALQPQHF	TGTGCCAGCAGCCGCGGAGACAGGGCATTGCAGCCCCAGCATTTT
TRBV12-3/TRBV12-4	many	NA	TRBJ1-2	CATNGGGGGYTF	TGTGCCACCAACGGGGGTGGGGGTGGCTACACCTTC
TRBV20-1	many	NA	TRBJ2-7	CSASSEGQLATNDYEQYF	TGCAGTGCTAGTTCGGAAGGCCAACTAGCTACCAATGACTACGAGCAGTACTTC
TRBV7-2	many	TRBD1	TRBJ1-6	CASSLRDRGNSPLHF	TGTGCCAGCAGCTTGCGGGACAGGGGAAATTCACCCCTCCACTTT
TRBV18	many	TRBD1	TRBJ1-1	CASSPRTGETEAFF	TGTGCCAGCTCCCCTAGGACAGGGGAGACTGAAGCTTTCTTT
TRBV4-2	many	NA	TRBJ2-2	CASSQFLAQPAGELFF	TGTGCCAGCAGCCAATTTCTAGCCCAACCGGCCGGGGAGCTGTTTTTT
TRBV27	many	NA	TRBJ1-2	CASSFNPGFYGYTF	TGTGCCAGCAGTTTTAACCCCGGCTTCTATGGCTACACCTTC
TRBV16	few	NA	TRBJ1-4	CASSQQLNEKLFF	TGTGCCAGCAGCCAACAGCTTAATGAAAAACTGTTTTTT
TRBV28	many	NA	TRBJ1-3	CASHRRGPNLNTIYF	TGTGCCAGCCACCGTAGAGGGCCGAATCTGAACACCATATATTTT
TRBV12-3/TRBV12-4	NA	TRBD1	TRBJ1-5	CASSKLLGQGGTNQPQHF	TGTGCCAGCAGCAAACTTCTGGGACAGGGGGGAACCAATCAGCCCCAGCATTTT
TRBV12-3/TRBV12-4	many	NA	TRBJ1-5	CASSFWLGGGVGQPQHF	TGTGCCAGCAGTTTCTGGTTGGGGGGGGGAGTAGGTCAGCCCCAGCATTTT
TRBV7-2	many	NA	TRBJ1-6	CASSLASGRRRPLHF	TGTGCCAGCAGCTTAGCATCGGGACGTCGTAGACCCCTCCACTTT
TRBV10-1	few	TRBD1	TRBJ2-2	CASRDRGDTGELFF	TGCGCCAGCAGGGACAGGGGGGACACCGGGGAGCTGTTTTTT
TRBV9	few	TRBD1	TRBJ1-6	CASSVAPTGTTSPLHF	TGTGCCAGCAGCGTAGCCCCGACAGGGACGACTTCACCCCTCCACTTT
TRBV29-1	few	TRBD1	TRBJ1-4	CSANRGRLAEKLFF	TGCAGCGCTAACAGGGGGCGGTTAGCTGAAAAACTGTTTTTT
TRBV9	NA	NA	TRBJ2-5	CASSWDLETQYF	TGTGCCAGCAGCTGGGACTTGGAGACCCAGTACTTC
TRBV12-3/TRBV12-4	many	NA	TRBJ1-2	CASTYRWANYGYTF	TGTGCCAGCACCTACAGGTGGGCTAACTATGGCTACACCTTC
TRBV18	many	NA	TRBJ2-2	CASSPLVENTGELFF	TGTGCCAGCTCACCTCTAGTGGAGAACACCGGGGAGCTGTTTTTT
TRBV4-1	NA	NA	TRBJ1-1	CASSPGTGVATEAFF	TGCGCCAGCAGCCCGGGGACGGGAGTTGCCACTGAAGCTTTCTTT
TRBV7-9	few	NA	TRBJ2-6	CASSLDGVSGANVLTF	TGTGCCAGCAGCTTAGATGGGGTGTCCGGGGCCAACGTCCTGACTTTC
TRBV19	NA	TRBD1	TRBJ2-7	CASSSRQGRYEQYF	TGTGCCAGTAGTTCTCGACAGGGACGGTACGAGCAGTACTTC
TRBV9	NA	NA	TRBJ1-2	CASSPRRPGHRRYGYTF	TGTGCCAGCAGCCCCCGGCGGCCAGGGCACCGCCGCTATGGCTACACCTTC
TRBV5-1	many	NA	TRBJ2-7	CASSYGNPYEQYF	TGCGCCAGCAGCTATGGGAATCCTTACGAGCAGTACTTC
TRBV28	many	NA	TRBJ2-7	CASSSALPEQYF	TGTGCCAGCAGTTCGGCCCTGCCCGAGCAGTACTTC
TRBV27	few	NA	TRBJ2-1	CASSSPATTNEQFF	TGTGCCAGCAGTTCACCCGCTACGACCAATGAGCAGTTCTTC
TRBV7-8	many	NA	TRBJ1-1	CASSLEAITEAFF	TGTGCCAGCAGCTTAGAGGCAATCACTGAAGCTTTCTTT
TRBV18	many	TRBD2	TRBJ2-1	CASSPPGGGADNEQFF	TGTGCCAGCTCACCACCGGGCGGGGGGGCCGACAATGAGCAGTTCTTC
TRBV6-1	many	NA	TRBJ1-5	CASSRGPLVGNQPQHF	TGTGCCAGCAGTCGCGGGCCTCTCGTGGGCAATCAGCCCCAGCATTTT
TRBV3-1	many	TRBD1	TRBJ2-1	CASSPRHRGMTDEQFF	TGTGCCAGCAGCCCTCGTCACAGGGGGATGACGGATGAGCAGTTCTTC
TRBV15	NA	TRBD2	TRBJ2-1	CATSREGGGPFGGNEQFF	TGTGCCACCAGCAGAGAAGGCGGGGGGCCCTTCGGGGGCAATGAGCAGTTCTTC
TRBV15	NA	NA	TRBJ2-7	CATITGSDVYEQYF	TGTGCCACCATCACAGGCTCGGATGTATACGAGCAGTACTTC
TRBV2	NA	NA	TRBJ2-1	CASSTRQMQFF	TGTGCCAGCAGTACAAGGCAGATGCAGTTCTTC
TRBV28	NA	TRBD1	TRBJ1-5	CASSPHVGDSHNQPQHF	TGTGCCAGCAGTCCACACGTGGGGGACAGCCACAATCAGCCCCAGCATTTT
TRBV27	NA	NA	TRBJ1-2	CASSPTDILGYTF	TGTGCCAGCAGTCCCACGGATATTCTAGGCTACACCTTC
TRBV20-1	few	NA	TRBJ1-6	CSARADYNSPLHF	TGCAGTGCTAGAGCTGACTATAATTCACCCCTCCACTTT